This T cell receptor (beta chain) came from a study of memory CD4+ T cells and cytomegalovirus serostatus. The study, taken as a whole, reports: Suggested: most of the CMV-linked TCR signature lies in CD4+ memory cells. Median bootstrapped AUC for CMV status was about 0.94 originally, 0.85 to 0.92 US-trained.

The sort gate was single viable CD3+CD4+CD8-CD45RO+ cells for memory CD4+ T cells. Total CD4+ T cells were enriched by CD4 positive selection. This CDR3 is built from 14 residues. Trimming took 0 bases from V and 7 from J; bases not matched to a gene: 5. CDR1 is SGHNT and CDR2 is YYREEE in the germline V gene (reference sequence). TCRdb's copy holds only in-frame clones and misses some; the assay was immunoSEQ multiplex PCR. In the table there are about 56,000 clones, 82% of which are singletons. About this clone: Its matching antigen is unknown.

The clonotype originates from an adult in good health and CMV-seronegative. This chain joins TRBV5-4 and TRBJ2-5; 8 positions agree with TRBD2. The sample taken for sequencing was memory CD4+ T cells from blood. As DNA, the CDR3 is TGTGCCAGCAGCTTGGAGGGACTAGGTGGGACCCAGTACTTC. Its protein is CASSLEGLGGTQYF. The full variable domain, rest sourced from reference TRBV5-4 and TRBJ2-5, is ETGVTQSPTHLIKTRGQQVTLRCSSQSGHNTVSWYQQALGQGPQFIFQYYREEENGRGNFPPRFSGLQFPNYSSELNVNALELDDSALYLCASSLEGLGGTQYFGPGTRLLVL.